The 15 T cell receptor beta chains below come from one sample, sequenced in a study of OX40 agonist ivuxolimab in advanced cancers. This table comes from immunoSEQ multiplex PCR, and its TCRdb copy is limited to in-frame clones, with some not included. The data show tens of thousands of clones, with around 89% seen just once and under 7.5% held by the top ten. The material was CD4+ or CD8+ T cells sorted from blood, obtained in a trial of the OX40 agonist ivuxolimab. Receptors originate from an adult with an advanced solid tumor such as melanoma, head and neck, liver or kidney cancer.

The CDR3 sequence: CASSFVRGQGPQPQHF. The CDR3 DNA reads as TGTGCCAGCAGTTTTGTCAGGGGACAGGGCCCTCAGCCCCAGCATTTT. This chain connects TRBV27 to TRBJ1-5, with 9 bases identical to TRBD1. J gave up 6 bases and V 3 bases, and 9 bases lay outside the gene matches. Per germline, CDR1 MNHEY and CDR2 SMNVEV (reference sequence). The CDR3 runs 16 residues.

This sequence joins TRBV5-6 and TRBJ1-3; TRBD1 is a possible D gene (5 bases). Trimming removed 0 bases from V and 0 bases from J, with 10 bases in between. The CDR3 totals 16 residues. In germline, CDR1 is SGHDT, CDR2 YYEEEE. Written as DNA, the CDR3 is TGTGCCAGCAGCTTGGTGGGGGTTTCCTCTGGAAACACCATATATTTT. Its translation: CASSLVGVSSGNTIYF.

The chain recombines TRBV29-1 with TRBJ2-3; 9 positions match TRBD1. This CDR3 has 15 amino acids. The V gene end was trimmed by 5 bases and the J gene end by 7 bases; junction bases not matched to a gene: 13. Germline CDR1 SQVTM, CDR2 ANQGSEA. The CDR3 spells CSVRGPGQGRNTQYF. CDR3 nucleotide sequence: TGCAGCGTTAGAGGCCCGGGACAGGGAAGAAATACGCAGTATTTT.

This chain links TRBV4-3 with TRBJ2-2; D is undetermined. CDR1 and CDR2 (germline): LGHNA, YSLEER. V was clipped by 0 bases and J by 3 bases, with 8 bases between them. The CDR3 is 15 residues long. The CDR3 protein is CASSQESSHTGELFF. The CDR3 DNA reads TGCGCCAGCAGCCAAGAGTCCAGCCACACCGGGGAGCTGTTTTTT.

The gene calls are TRBV4-3 and TRBJ2-7; 7 nucleotides align to TRBD1. J lost 0 bases, V lost 3 bases, and 17 bases had no gene match. The CDR3 runs 19 residues. Germline CDR1 and CDR2: LGHNA and YSLEER. The CDR3 DNA sequence: TGCGCCAGCAGCCAGGACAGGCTCCAGGATCTTTCGAGCTCCTACGAGCAGTACTTC. Its translation: CASSQDRLQDLSSSYEQYF.

CDR3 region: CASSPVGTGEDGELFF. DNA of the CDR3: TGTGCCAGCAGCCCAGTTGGGACAGGGGAGGACGGGGAGCTGTTTTTT. The rearrangement joins TRBV13 to TRBJ2-2, with 10 bases lining up with TRBD1. This CDR3 spans 16 amino acids. V trimming: 5 bases; J trimming: 7 bases; junction bases outside the gene matches: 10. CDR1 PRHDT and CDR2 FYEKMQ come from the germline V gene (reference sequence).

The chain uses TRBV5-1 and TRBJ1-3; D gene uncertain. V was pared by 2 bases and J by 10 bases, with 7 bases between. The CDR3 length is 11 residues. Germline V lookup: CDR1 SGHRS, CDR2 YFSETQ. The CDR3 protein is CASSFEGTIYF. CDR3 nucleotides: TGCGCCAGCAGCTTTGAAGGAACCATATATTTT.

V usage is TRBV11-2 and J usage is TRBJ2-6; TRBD1 agrees at 10 bases. The trim removed 2 bases at V and 0 bases at J, leaving 7 bases unmatched. Germline CDR1 reads SGHAT; CDR2 reads FQNNGV. The CDR3 sequence is 19 residues long. The CDR3 is CASSLYPGQGPSGANVLTF. In DNA form, the CDR3 reads TGTGCCAGCAGCTTATACCCGGGACAGGGGCCCTCTGGGGCCAACGTCCTGACTTTC.

The V gene is TRBV5-5, the J gene TRBJ1-2; possibly TRBD1 for D (6 bases). CDR1 is SGHKS, CDR2 YYEKEE, per germline (reference sequence). The CDR3 sequence is 13 residues long. V was cut by 4 bases and J by 3 bases, with 10 bases left in between. This CDR3 is CASSQGQDYGYTF. CDR3 nucleotides: TGTGCCAGCAGCCAGGGGCAGGACTATGGCTACACCTTC.

V and J are TRBV7-9 and TRBJ2-2; the D gene is possibly TRBD2 (6 bases). Germline CDR1 and CDR2: SEHNR and FQNEAQ (reference sequence). This CDR3 spans 13 amino acids. With 10 bases removed from V and 3 bases from J, the gap between germline ends came to 12 bases. CDR3 in amino acids: CATERVYTGELFF. The CDR3 DNA is TGTGCCACCGAGCGGGTTTACACCGGGGAGCTGTTTTTT.

V gene TRBV27 combines with J gene TRBJ1-1, with D tentatively TRBD1 (5 bases). The CDR3 is made up of 15 amino acids. Germline loops: CDR1 MNHEY, CDR2 SMNVEV (reference sequence). With 2 bases removed from V and 4 bases from J, the gap between germline ends came to 14 bases. In DNA form, the CDR3 reads TGTGCCAGCAGTTTAGGGTGGGACCTCATCACTGAAGCTTTCTTT. Translating it yields CASSLGWDLITEAFF.

CDR3 in DNA: TGTGCCAGCAGCCAGGGGGGGGGTAGCAATCAGCCCCAGCATTTT. As protein: CASSQGGGSNQPQHF. The V gene is TRBV7-6, the J gene TRBJ1-5; TRBD1 agrees at 7 bases. From germline, CDR1 is SGHVS and CDR2 FNYEAQ. With 5 bases clipped from V and 0 bases from J, the junction kept 4 bases outside the gene matches. The CDR3 length is 15 residues.

This chain links TRBV5-6 with TRBJ1-5, with D unclear. V dropped 3 bases and J dropped 4 bases, with 5 bases sitting between them. CDR3 size: 12 residues. The V gene's germline CDR1 is SGHDT and CDR2 YYEEEE. The CDR3 DNA sequence: TGTGCCAGCAGCTCCCTGAATCAGCCCCAGCATTTT. Residues: CASSSLNQPQHF.

This clone was observed once. This chain links TRBV5-1 with TRBJ2-7; D possibly uses TRBD1 or TRBD2 (5 bases each). Germline assignment: CDR1 SGHRS and CDR2 YFSETQ. CDR3 length: 15 residues. The V and J ends lost 4 bases and 3 bases respectively, with 17 bases between them. This CDR3 reads CASSLERGSHYEQYF. The CDR3 DNA sequence: TGCGCCAGCAGCCTGGAGAGGGGATCCCACTACGAGCAGTACTTC.

The chain joins TRBV30 to TRBJ1-3; 10 bases map to TRBD1. The length of the CDR3 is 14 residues. Per germline, CDR1 GTSNPN and CDR2 SVGIG (reference sequence). Losses at the gene ends were 2 bases for V and 12 bases for J; bases not matched to a gene: 10. This CDR3 reads CAWSSGTGAYGIYF. The CDR3, as DNA: TGTGCCTGGAGTTCCGGGACAGGGGCCTATGGCATATATTTT.